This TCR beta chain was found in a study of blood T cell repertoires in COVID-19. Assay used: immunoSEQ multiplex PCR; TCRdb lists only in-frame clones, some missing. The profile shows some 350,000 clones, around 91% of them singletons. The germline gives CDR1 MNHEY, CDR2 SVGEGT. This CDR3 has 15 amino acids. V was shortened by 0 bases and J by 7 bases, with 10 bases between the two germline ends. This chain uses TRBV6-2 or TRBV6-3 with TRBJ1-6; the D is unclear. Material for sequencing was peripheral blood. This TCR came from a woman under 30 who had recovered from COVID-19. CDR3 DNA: TGTGCCAGCAGTTACTCGGCAATACAGAATTCACCCCTCCACTTT. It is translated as CASSYSAIQNSPLHF.